The rows below give T cell receptor beta chains drawn from one sample of a study of human T cells and chemical hapten exposure. TCRdb re-analysed the 5' RACE reads in MiXCR, keeping a single row per CDR3 protein. The sample carries some 150,000 distinct CDR3 sequences, roughly 4% recorded once. The receptors were sampled from a female donor in good health. Each CDR3 is given with its conserved first and last residue. The D gene is left open where the match is weak. Size is omitted from some rows. Given values are once, few, many or a class for expanded clones.

>TRBJ2-3|TRBD2|15|TRBV7-9|many
CASSLASGGTDTQYF
TGTGCCAGCAGCTTAGCTAGCGGGGGCACAGATACGCAGTATTTT
>TRBJ2-3|-|18|TRBV20-1|few
CSVIIRGDLAGSTDTQYF
TGCAGTGTAATAATTCGAGGAGATCTAGCAGGGAGCACAGATACGCAGTATTTT
>TRBJ1-1|-|13|TRBV4-3|many
CASSHTPLGEAFF
TGCGCCAGCAGCCACACCCCCCTGGGGGAAGCTTTCTTT
>TRBJ2-1|-|14|TRBV24-1|many
CATPCCDRNNEQFF
TGTGCCACGCCCTGTTGCGACAGGAACAATGAGCAGTTCTTC
>TRBJ2-3|-|13|TRBV6-2/TRBV6-3|-
CASSYYLADTQYF
TGTGCCAGCAGTTATTATCTCGCAGATACGCAGTATTTT
>TRBJ2-1|TRBD2|15|TRBV5-4|many
CASSLAGGLGNEQFF
TGTGCCAGCAGCTTAGCGGGGGGGCTGGGCAATGAGCAGTTCTTC
>TRBJ1-1|-|14|TRBV7-9|many
CASSSVLMNTEAFF
TGTGCCAGCAGCTCGGTCCTAATGAACACTGAAGCTTTCTTT
>TRBJ2-1|-|15|TRBV6-6|many
CASSLASIFYNEQFF
TGTGCCAGCAGCCTAGCCTCTATCTTCTACAATGAGCAGTTCTTC
>TRBJ2-7|-|16|TRBV3-1|many
CASSQEIGQVERVQYF
TGTGCCAGCAGCCAAGAAATCGGGCAGGTCGAAAGGGTGCAGTACTTC
>TRBJ1-1|-|15|TRBV7-9|many
CASTIAAGRNTEAFF
TGTGCCAGCACCATAGCTGCAGGACGAAACACTGAAGCTTTCTTT
>TRBJ1-4|TRBD1|16|TRBV28|-
CASSHPGQGPNEKLFF
TGTGCCAGCAGCCACCCGGGACAGGGTCCTAATGAAAAACTGTTTTTT
>TRBJ1-5|-|13|TRBV6-5|-
CATQDRGNQPQHF
TGTGCCACCCAGGACAGAGGCAATCAGCCCCAGCATTTT
>TRBJ2-3|-|16|TRBV4-3|many
CASSQQPRAVVDTQYF
TGCGCCAGCAGCCAACAACCGCGAGCGGTCGTGGATACGCAGTATTTT
>TRBJ2-3|TRBD1|14|TRBV10-3|many
CAIKKQGEADTQYF
TGTGCCATCAAAAAACAGGGGGAAGCAGATACGCAGTATTTT
>TRBJ2-7|-|16|TRBV9|few
CASSVQGGADYYEQYF
TGTGCCAGCAGCGTTCAGGGAGGCGCGGACTACTACGAGCAGTACTTC
>TRBJ2-1|TRBD2|16|TRBV6-1|-
CASSEAGGGTYNEQFF
TGTGCCAGCAGTGAAGCGGGCGGGGGAACCTACAATGAGCAGTTCTTC
>TRBJ1-6|-|15|TRBV7-2|many
CASSLRVGTNSPLHF
TGTGCCAGCAGCCTCCGGGTTGGGACTAATTCACCCCTCCACTTT
>TRBJ2-5|TRBD2|16|TRBV5-4|many
CASSLDLAGGRRTQYF
TGTGCCAGCAGTCTGGATCTAGCGGGGGGCCGGAGGACCCAGTACTTC
>TRBJ1-1|-|15|TRBV3-1|-
CASSQDPQRNTEAFF
TGTGCCAGCAGCCAAGATCCCCAGAGGAACACTGAAGCTTTCTTT
>TRBJ1-2|-|15|TRBV28|-
CASSFAVGKYYGYTF
TGTGCCAGCAGTTTTGCGGTAGGAAAATACTATGGCTACACCTTC
>TRBJ2-6|-|14|TRBV28|many
CASRFFSGANVLTF
TGTGCCAGCAGGTTTTTCTCTGGGGCCAACGTCCTGACTTTC
>TRBJ1-3|TRBD1|19|TRBV10-3|many
CAISDRRDRGPVAGNTIYF
TGTGCCATCAGTGACCGCCGGGACAGGGGGCCGGTGGCTGGAAACACCATATATTTT
>TRBJ2-1|-|12|TRBV7-2|few
CASSLPTPEQFF
TGTGCCAGCAGCTTACCGACTCCTGAGCAGTTCTTC
>TRBJ1-2|-|13|TRBV3-1|few
CASSQELTAGYTF
TGTGCCAGCAGCCAAGAGCTGACAGCGGGCTACACCTTC
>TRBJ2-1|-|12|TRBV6-2/TRBV6-3|-
CASSYSGTEQFF
TGTGCCAGCAGTTACTCGGGGACAGAGCAGTTCTTC
>TRBJ2-5|TRBD1|19|TRBV4-3|many
CASSQPADRTGGKQETQYF
TGCGCCAGCAGCCAACCGGCCGACAGGACAGGGGGAAAACAAGAGACCCAGTACTTC
>TRBJ1-6|-|17|TRBV7-9|many
CASSFGRGWSSNSPLHF
TGTGCCAGCAGCTTTGGACGGGGTTGGTCGAGTAATTCACCCCTCCACTTT
>TRBJ1-5|TRBD1|15|TRBV5-6|many
CASRLTGTGNQPQHF
TGTGCCAGCAGACTTACCGGGACAGGCAATCAGCCCCAGCATTTT
>TRBJ1-1|-|15|TRBV6-1|many
CASSGTFYGDTEAFF
TGTGCCAGCAGTGGGACCTTCTACGGGGACACTGAAGCTTTCTTT
>TRBJ1-1|-|15|TRBV19|many
CASSPSARWGTEAFF
TGTGCCAGTAGTCCATCAGCGCGTTGGGGCACTGAAGCTTTCTTT
>TRBJ2-7|-|11|TRBV25-1|-
CASSDDRNWYF
TGTGCCAGCAGTGACGACAGGAATTGGTACTTC
>TRBJ2-1|-|15|TRBV6-2/TRBV6-3|many
CASSPWGGARNEQFF
TGTGCCAGCAGCCCCTGGGGGGGGGCGAGGAATGAGCAGTTCTTC
>TRBJ2-1|-|14|TRBV12-3/TRBV12-4|few
CASSPGPRPNEQFF
TGTGCCAGCAGCCCCGGGCCCCGGCCCAATGAGCAGTTCTTC
>TRBJ2-5|TRBD1|13|TRBV29-1|few
CSVEIDRGETQYF
TGCAGCGTTGAGATAGACAGGGGAGAGACCCAGTACTTC
>TRBJ1-2|-|16|TRBV6-5|-
CASSEFGSRANYGYTF
TGTGCCAGCAGCGAGTTTGGCTCCAGGGCTAACTATGGCTACACCTTC
>TRBJ2-3|-|14|TRBV6-2/TRBV6-3|-
CASSYVGLADTQYF
TGTGCCAGCAGTTATGTAGGATTGGCAGATACGCAGTATTTT
>TRBJ1-5|-|12|TRBV7-9|many
CASSLVAQPQHF
TGTGCCAGCAGCTTAGTAGCTCAGCCCCAGCATTTT
>TRBJ2-3|-|15|TRBV12-3/TRBV12-4|many
CASSLGGAATDTQYF
TGTGCCAGCAGTTTAGGTGGAGCGGCCACAGATACGCAGTATTTT
>TRBJ1-2|-|12|TRBV29-1|many
CSVDRSNYGYTF
TGCAGCGTTGACCGATCCAACTATGGCTACACCTTC
>TRBJ2-2|-|11|TRBV30|many
CAWSATGELFF
TGTGCCTGGAGTGCAACCGGGGAGCTGTTTTTT
>TRBJ1-4|-|12|TRBV6-1|many
CASRYTNEKLFF
TGTGCCAGCAGATACACAAATGAAAAACTGTTTTTT
>TRBJ2-1|TRBD2|16|TRBV27|many
CASSFHGGGKNNEQFF
TGTGCCAGCAGTTTTCACGGCGGGGGGAAAAACAATGAGCAGTTCTTC
>TRBJ2-3|TRBD2|17|TRBV7-2|few
CASSFKSSGGATDTQYF
TGTGCCAGCAGCTTTAAGTCTAGCGGGGGGGCCACAGATACGCAGTATTTT
>TRBJ1-4|TRBD1|14|TRBV5-1|-
CASSLDRGGEKLFF
TGCGCCAGCAGCCTTGACAGGGGCGGTGAAAAACTGTTTTTT
>TRBJ1-2|-|13|TRBV29-1|-
CSVVDRTNDGYTF
TGCAGTGTGGTCGACCGAACTAACGATGGCTACACCTTC
>TRBJ2-1|-|12|TRBV19|many
CASSIEGSEQFF
TGTGCCAGTAGTATAGAAGGGTCGGAGCAGTTCTTC
>TRBJ1-2|TRBD1|12|TRBV29-1|many
CSVGGQGIGYTF
TGCAGCGTTGGGGGACAGGGGATCGGCTACACCTTC
>TRBJ2-3|TRBD1|16|TRBV12-3/TRBV12-4|many
CASSPGQGAITDTQYF
TGTGCCAGCAGCCCGGGACAGGGGGCGATCACAGATACGCAGTATTTT